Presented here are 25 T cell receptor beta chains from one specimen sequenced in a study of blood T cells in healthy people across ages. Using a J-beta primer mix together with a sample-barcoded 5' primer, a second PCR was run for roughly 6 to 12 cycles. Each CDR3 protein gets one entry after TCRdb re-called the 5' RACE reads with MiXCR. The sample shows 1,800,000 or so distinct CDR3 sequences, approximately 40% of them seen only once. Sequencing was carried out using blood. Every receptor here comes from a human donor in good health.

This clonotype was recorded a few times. The CDR3 spells CASSQGFGNQPQHF. Here the CDR3 DNA reads TGCGCCAGCAGCCAAGGTTTTGGAAATCAGCCCCAGCATTTT. The rearrangement joins TRBV4-3 to TRBJ1-5; D uncertain. The CDR3 spans 14 residues. Between the trimmed V and J ends, which lost 1 base and 4 bases, there was a span of 8 bases. Germline CDR1 LGHNA, CDR2 YSLEER.

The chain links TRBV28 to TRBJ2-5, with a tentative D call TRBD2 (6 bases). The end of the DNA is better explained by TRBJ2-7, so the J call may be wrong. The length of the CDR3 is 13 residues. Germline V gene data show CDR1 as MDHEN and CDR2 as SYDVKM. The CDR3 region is CASSLAGRREQYF. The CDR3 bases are TGTGCCAGCAGTTTAGCAGGGAGGCGCGAGCAGTACTTC.

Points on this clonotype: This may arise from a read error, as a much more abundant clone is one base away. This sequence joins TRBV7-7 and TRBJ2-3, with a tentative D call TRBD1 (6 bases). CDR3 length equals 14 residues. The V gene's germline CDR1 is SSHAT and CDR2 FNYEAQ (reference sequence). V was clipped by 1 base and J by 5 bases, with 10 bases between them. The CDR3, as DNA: TGTGCCAGCAGCTTAGGGGTAGGGGGAGATACGCAGTATTTT. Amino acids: CASSLGVGGDTQYF.

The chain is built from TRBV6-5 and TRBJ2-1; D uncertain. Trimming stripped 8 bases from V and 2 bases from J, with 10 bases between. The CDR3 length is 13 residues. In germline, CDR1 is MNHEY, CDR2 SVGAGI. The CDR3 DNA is TGTGCCAGCGGCTACTTCACCTACAATGAGCAGTTCTTC. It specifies CASGYFTYNEQFF.

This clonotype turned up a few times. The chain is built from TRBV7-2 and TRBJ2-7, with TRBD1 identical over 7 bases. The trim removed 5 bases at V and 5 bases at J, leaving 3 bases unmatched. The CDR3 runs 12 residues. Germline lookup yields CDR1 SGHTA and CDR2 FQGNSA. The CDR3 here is CASSHTGDEQYF. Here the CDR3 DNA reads TGTGCCAGCAGCCATACAGGGGACGAGCAGTACTTC. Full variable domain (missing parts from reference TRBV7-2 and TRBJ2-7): GAGVSQSPSNKVTEKGKDVELRCDPISGHTALYWYRQSLGQGLEFLIYFQGNSAPDKSGLPSDRFSAERTGGSVSTLTIQRTQQEDSAVYLCASSHTGDEQYFGPGTRLTVT.

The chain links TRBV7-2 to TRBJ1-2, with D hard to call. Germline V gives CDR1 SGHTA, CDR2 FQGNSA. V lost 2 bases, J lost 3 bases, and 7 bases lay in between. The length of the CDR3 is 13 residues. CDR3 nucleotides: TGTGCCAGCAGCTTAAGTTTTGACTATGGCTACACCTTC. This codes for CASSLSFDYGYTF.

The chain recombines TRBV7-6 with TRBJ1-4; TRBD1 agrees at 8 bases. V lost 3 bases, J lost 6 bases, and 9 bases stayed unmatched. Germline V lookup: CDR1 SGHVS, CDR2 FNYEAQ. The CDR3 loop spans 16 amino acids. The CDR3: CASSLGGDRGHEKLFF. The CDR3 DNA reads TGTGCCAGCAGCTTGGGTGGAGACAGGGGTCATGAAAAACTGTTTTTT. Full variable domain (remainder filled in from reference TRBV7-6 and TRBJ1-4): GAGVSQSPRYKVTKRGQDVALRCDPISGHVSLYWYRQALGQGPEFLTYFNYEAQQDKSGLPNDRFSAERPEGSISTLTIQRTEQRDSAMYRCASSLGGDRGHEKLFFGSGTQLSVL.

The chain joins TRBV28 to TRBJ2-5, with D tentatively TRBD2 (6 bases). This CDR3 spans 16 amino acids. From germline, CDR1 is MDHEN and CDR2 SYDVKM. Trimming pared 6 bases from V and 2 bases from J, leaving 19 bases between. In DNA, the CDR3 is TGTGCCAGCAGGTCAACCGGGAGACCACCACAAGAGACCCAGTACTTC. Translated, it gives CASRSTGRPPQETQYF.

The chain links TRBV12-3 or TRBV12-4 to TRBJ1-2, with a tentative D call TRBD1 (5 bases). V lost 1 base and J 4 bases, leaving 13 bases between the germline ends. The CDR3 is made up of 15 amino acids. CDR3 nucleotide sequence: TGTGCCAGCAGTTTAGGGCCGGGGGACTTCTATGGCTACACCTTC. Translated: CASSLGPGDFYGYTF.

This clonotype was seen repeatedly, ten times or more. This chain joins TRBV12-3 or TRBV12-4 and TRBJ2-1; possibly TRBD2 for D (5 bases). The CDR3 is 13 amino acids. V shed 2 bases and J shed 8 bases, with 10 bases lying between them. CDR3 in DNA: TGTGCCAGCAGTTTACGGGGTATGGATGAGCAGTTCTTC. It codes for CASSLRGMDEQFF.

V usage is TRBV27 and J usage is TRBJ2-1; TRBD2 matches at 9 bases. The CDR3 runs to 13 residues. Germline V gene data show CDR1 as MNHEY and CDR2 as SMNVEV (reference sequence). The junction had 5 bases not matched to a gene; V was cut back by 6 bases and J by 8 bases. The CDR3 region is CASRLAGSYEQFF. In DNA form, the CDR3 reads TGTGCCAGCAGGCTAGCGGGATCTTATGAGCAGTTCTTC.

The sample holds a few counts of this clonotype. The CDR3 DNA sequence: TGTGCCAGCAGCCGCGGACTAACGTCGAATGAGCAGTTCTTC. Its translation: CASSRGLTSNEQFF. V gene TRBV12-3 or TRBV12-4 combines with J gene TRBJ2-1; a possible D gene is TRBD2 (6 bases). The CDR3 has 14 amino acids. Trimming cost V 6 bases and J 7 bases, with 16 bases left between them.

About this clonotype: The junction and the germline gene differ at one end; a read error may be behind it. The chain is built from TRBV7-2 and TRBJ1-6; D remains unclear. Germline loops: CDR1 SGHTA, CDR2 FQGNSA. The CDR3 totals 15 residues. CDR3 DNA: TGTGCCGGCAGCTTAGAGGATTTGCGTAATTCACCCCTCCACTTT. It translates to CAGSLEDLRNSPLHF.

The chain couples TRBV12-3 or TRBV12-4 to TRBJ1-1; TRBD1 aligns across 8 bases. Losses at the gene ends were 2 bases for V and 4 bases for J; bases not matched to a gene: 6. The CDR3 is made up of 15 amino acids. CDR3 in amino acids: CASSLSGTGATEAFF. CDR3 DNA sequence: TGTGCCAGCAGTTTAAGCGGGACAGGTGCCACTGAAGCTTTCTTT.

The CDR3: CSGLTGGADYGYTF. The CDR3 DNA sequence: TGCAGCGGTCTGACAGGGGGCGCGGACTATGGCTACACCTTC. V and J are TRBV29-1 and TRBJ1-2; 10 bases agree with TRBD1. Germline trimming cut 7 bases from V and 3 bases from J; bases unmatched to any gene: 8. The CDR3 runs 14 residues. Germline CDR1 and CDR2: SQVTM and ANQGSEA.

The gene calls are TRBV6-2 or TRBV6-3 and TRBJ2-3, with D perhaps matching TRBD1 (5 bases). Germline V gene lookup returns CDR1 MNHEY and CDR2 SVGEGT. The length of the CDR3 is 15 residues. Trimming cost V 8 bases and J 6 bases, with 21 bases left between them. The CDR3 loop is CASLTPGQGSDTQYF. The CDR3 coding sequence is TGTGCCAGCCTGACCCCCGGGCAGGGATCGGATACGCAGTATTTT.

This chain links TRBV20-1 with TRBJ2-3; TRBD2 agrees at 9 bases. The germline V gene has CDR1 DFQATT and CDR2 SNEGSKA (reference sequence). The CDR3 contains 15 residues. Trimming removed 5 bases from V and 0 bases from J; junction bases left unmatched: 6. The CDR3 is CSADSGGSSTDTQYF. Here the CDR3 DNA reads TGCAGTGCTGATAGCGGGGGATCTAGCACAGATACGCAGTATTTT.

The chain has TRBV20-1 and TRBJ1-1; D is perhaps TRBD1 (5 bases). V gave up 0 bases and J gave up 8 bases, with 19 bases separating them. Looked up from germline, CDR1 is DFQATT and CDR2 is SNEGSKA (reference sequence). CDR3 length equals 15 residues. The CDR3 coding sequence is TGCAGTGCTAGAGAGGGGGGATATCTGCGGGGGGAAGCTTTCTTT. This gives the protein CSAREGGYLRGEAFF.

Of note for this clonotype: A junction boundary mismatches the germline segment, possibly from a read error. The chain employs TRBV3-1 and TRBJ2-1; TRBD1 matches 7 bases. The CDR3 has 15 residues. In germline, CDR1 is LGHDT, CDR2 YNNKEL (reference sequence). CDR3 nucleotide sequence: TGTGCCAGCAGCCTCAGCCTGACAGGGACCAATGAGCGGTTCTTC. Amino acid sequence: CASSLSLTGTNERFF.

CDR3 sequence: CASSLEAVTHEQYF. CDR3 coding DNA: TGTGCCAGCAGCTTAGAGGCAGTTACCCACGAGCAGTACTTC. The J gene is TRBJ2-5, the V gene TRBV7-2; the D is unclear. The DNA end favors TRBJ2-7, so the J call may be wrong. CDR1 and CDR2 from the germline V gene are SGHTA and FQGNSA. The CDR3 length is 14 residues.

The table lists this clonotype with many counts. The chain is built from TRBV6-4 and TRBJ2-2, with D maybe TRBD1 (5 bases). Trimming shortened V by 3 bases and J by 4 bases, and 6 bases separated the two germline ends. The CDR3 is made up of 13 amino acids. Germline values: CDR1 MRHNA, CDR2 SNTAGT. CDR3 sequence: CASSEGATGELFF. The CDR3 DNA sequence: TGTGCCAGCAGTGAAGGGGCCACCGGGGAGCTGTTTTTT.

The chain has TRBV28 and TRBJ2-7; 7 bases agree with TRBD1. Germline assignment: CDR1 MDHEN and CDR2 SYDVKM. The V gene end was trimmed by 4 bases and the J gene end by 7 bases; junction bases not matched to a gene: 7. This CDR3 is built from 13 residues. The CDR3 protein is CASSSDRPREQYF. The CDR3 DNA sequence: TGTGCCAGCAGTTCGGACAGGCCAAGGGAGCAGTACTTC.

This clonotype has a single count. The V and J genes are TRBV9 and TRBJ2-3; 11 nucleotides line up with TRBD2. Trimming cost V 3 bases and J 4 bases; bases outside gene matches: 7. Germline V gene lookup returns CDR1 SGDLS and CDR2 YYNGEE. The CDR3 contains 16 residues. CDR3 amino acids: CASSARLAGHADTQYF. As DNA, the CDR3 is TGTGCCAGCAGCGCCCGACTAGCGGGGCACGCAGATACGCAGTATTTT.

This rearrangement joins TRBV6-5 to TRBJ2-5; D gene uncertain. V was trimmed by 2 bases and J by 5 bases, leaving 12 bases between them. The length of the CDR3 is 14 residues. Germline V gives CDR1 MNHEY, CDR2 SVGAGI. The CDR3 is CASSYPGAVETQYF. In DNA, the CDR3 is TGTGCCAGCAGTTACCCTGGTGCAGTGGAGACCCAGTACTTC.

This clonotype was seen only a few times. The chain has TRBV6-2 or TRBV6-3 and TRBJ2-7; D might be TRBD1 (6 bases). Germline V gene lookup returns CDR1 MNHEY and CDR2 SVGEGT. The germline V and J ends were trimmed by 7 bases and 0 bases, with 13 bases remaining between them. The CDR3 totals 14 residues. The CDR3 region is CASKDSWSSYEQYF. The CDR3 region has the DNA TGTGCCAGCAAGGACAGCTGGAGCTCCTACGAGCAGTACTTC.